These 15 T cell receptor beta chains originate from one sample sequenced in a study of cytomegalovirus exposure and HLA in healthy donors. A multiplex PCR was run with 60 Vbeta primers and 13 Jbeta primers. Assay: immunoSEQ multiplex PCR; the TCRdb copy retains only in-frame clones and omits some. Recorded here are about 42,000 clones; the top ten clones represent 1% to 1.5%. The sequenced sample consisted of PBMCs. These receptors all come from a man younger than 45 in good health and CMV-seronegative.

The chain employs TRBV29-1 and TRBJ2-1; D may be TRBD2 (6 bases). This CDR3 spans 12 amino acids. In germline, CDR1 is SQVTM, CDR2 ANQGSEA. For the CDR3, the DNA is TGCACCGTAGGAGGGGCCAACAATGAGCAGTTCTTC. Its translation: CTVGGANNEQFF.

The rearrangement uses TRBV2 and TRBJ1-1, with a weak D call TRBD1 (5 bases). Per the germline V gene, CDR1 is SNHLY and CDR2 is FYNNEI. The CDR3 is 14 residues long. Trimming shortened V by 7 bases and J by 3 bases, and 15 bases separated the two germline ends. CDR3 nucleotide sequence: TGTGCCAGCACTCAATCGGCAGGGTACACTGAAGCTTTCTTT. It specifies CASTQSAGYTEAFF.

This chain joins TRBV18 and TRBJ1-1; no clear D. V dropped 3 bases and J dropped 8 bases, with 13 bases sitting between them. Germline values: CDR1 KGHSH, CDR2 LQKENI. CDR3 length: 13 amino acids. The CDR3 nucleotides are TGTGCCAGCTCACCTGGATTTTTACAGGAAGCTTTCTTT. It specifies CASSPGFLQEAFF. Drawing the rest from reference TRBV18 and TRBJ1-1, the complete variable domain is NAGVMQNPRHLVRRRGQEARLRCSPMKGHSHVYWYRQLPEEGLKFMVYLQKENIIDESGMPKERFSAEFPKEGPSILRIQQVVRGDSAAYFCASSPGFLQEAFFGQGTRLTVV.

The V call is TRBV4-3, the J call TRBJ2-3, with 8 nucleotides matching TRBD2. CDR3 size: 14 residues. Germline loops: CDR1 LGHNA, CDR2 YSLEER. J gave up 3 bases and V 7 bases, and 6 bases lay outside the gene matches. CDR3 loop: CASTRAGETDTQYF. The DNA of the CDR3 is TGCGCCAGCACAAGAGCGGGAGAGACAGATACGCAGTATTTT.

The J gene is TRBJ1-1, the V gene TRBV7-8; D remains ambiguous. Trimming removed 5 bases from V and 4 bases from J, with 17 bases in between. The germline V gene has CDR1 SGHVS and CDR2 FQNEAQ. The CDR3 has 15 residues. CDR3 nucleotide sequence: TGTGCCAGCAGCCACCAACAGAGCTCGATCACTGAAGCTTTCTTT. This codes for CASSHQQSSITEAFF. The whole variable domain, remainder taken from reference TRBV7-8 and TRBJ1-1, is GAGVSQSPRYKVAKRGQDVALRCDPISGHVSLFWYQQALGQGPEFLTYFQNEAQLDKSGLPSDRFFAERPEGSVSTLKIQRTQQEDSAVYLCASSHQQSSITEAFFGQGTRLTVV.

J is TRBJ1-3 and V is TRBV30; D not certain. Deletions cut 6 bases from V and 0 bases from J, with 12 bases between. Looked up from germline, CDR1 is GTSNPN and CDR2 is SVGIG (reference sequence). CDR3 length: 14 residues. The CDR3 spells CACLVESSGNTIYF. For the CDR3, the DNA is TGTGCCTGCCTGGTTGAGAGCTCTGGAAACACCATATATTTT.

This chain connects TRBV9 to TRBJ1-5; tentatively, D is TRBD1 (6 bases). The CDR3 runs to 15 residues. V lost 0 bases and J 4 bases, leaving 11 bases between the germline ends. Germline V gene data show CDR1 as SGDLS and CDR2 as YYNGEE. The CDR3 region is CASSVGGRENQPQHF. CDR3 DNA sequence: TGTGCCAGCAGCGTAGGGGGGCGCGAGAATCAGCCCCAGCATTTT.

The chain joins TRBV27 to TRBJ1-2; weak D call: TRBD1 (5 bases). Germline V lookup: CDR1 MNHEY, CDR2 SMNVEV (reference sequence). The CDR3 is 13 amino acids. Between the trimmed V and J ends, which lost 1 base and 4 bases, there was a span of 7 bases. This CDR3 is CASSLFQGYGYTF. Written as DNA, the CDR3 is TGTGCCAGCAGTTTATTCCAGGGCTATGGCTACACCTTC.

The V gene is TRBV5-4, the J gene TRBJ2-7; D is uncertain. V dropped 0 bases and J dropped 4 bases, with 11 bases sitting between them. CDR3 size: 14 residues. Germline V lookup: CDR1 SGHNT, CDR2 YYREEE (reference sequence). This CDR3 reads CASSLVPGSYEQYF. DNA of the CDR3: TGTGCCAGCAGCTTGGTTCCCGGTTCATACGAGCAGTACTTC. Full variable domain (missing parts from reference TRBV5-4 and TRBJ2-7): ETGVTQSPTHLIKTRGQQVTLRCSSQSGHNTVSWYQQALGQGPQFIFQYYREEENGRGNFPPRFSGLQFPNYSSELNVNALELDDSALYLCASSLVPGSYEQYFGPGTRLTVT.

The CDR3 protein is CASSHLGGGAGVQFF. The CDR3 nucleotides are TGTGCCAGCAGCCACCTAGGAGGGGGCGCCGGGGTCCAGTTCTTC. The J gene is TRBJ2-1, the V gene TRBV21-1; the table calls TRBD1, which could not be checked here. TRBV21-1 is recorded as a pseudogene. This CDR3 is 15 amino acids long.

This chain links TRBV5-6 with TRBJ2-2; 8 bases are a match to TRBD1. From germline, CDR1 is SGHDT and CDR2 YYEEEE. Trimming at V came to 1 base and at J to 3 bases, leaving 5 bases not matched to a gene. The CDR3 runs 16 residues. This chain's CDR3 is CASSLRQGTYTGELFF. The CDR3 DNA is TGTGCCAGCAGCTTGCGACAGGGGACTTACACCGGGGAGCTGTTTTTT.

The genes are TRBV29-1 and TRBJ2-5; the D gene is possibly TRBD1 (6 bases). The germline gives CDR1 SQVTM, CDR2 ANQGSEA. The CDR3 extends over 17 amino acids. Trimming shortened V by 1 base and J by 0 bases, and 18 bases separated the two germline ends. The CDR3 nucleotides read TGCAGCGTTGAAGGAGTCGGGGCAGGACAGTACCAAGAGACCCAGTACTTC. Protein product: CSVEGVGAGQYQETQYF.

The rearrangement joins TRBV18 to TRBJ2-2, with 8 bases lining up with TRBD2. The CDR3 runs 16 residues. J gave up 1 base and V 0 bases, and 1 base lay outside the gene matches. CDR1 and CDR2 from the germline V gene are KGHSH and LQKENI. In DNA, the CDR3 is TGTGCCAGCTCACCACCAAGCGGGAGGAACACCGGGGAGCTGTTTTTT. This sequence encodes CASSPPSGRNTGELFF.

The V and J genes are TRBV2 and TRBJ2-2; TRBD1 might be the D (5 bases). This CDR3 contains 14 residues. V was shortened by 6 bases and J by 1 base, with 9 bases between the two germline ends. The germline gives CDR1 SNHLY, CDR2 FYNNEI. The CDR3: CASRAQGNTGELFF. CDR3 bases: TGTGCCAGCAGAGCGCAGGGGAACACCGGGGAGCTGTTTTTT.

The chain combines TRBV29-1 with TRBJ2-4, with D unresolved. This CDR3 is 11 amino acids long. Deletions cut 0 bases from V and 8 bases from J, with 5 bases between. In germline, CDR1 is SQVTM, CDR2 ANQGSEA. The CDR3 region is CSVEEYDIQYF. In DNA, the CDR3 is TGCAGCGTTGAAGAATATGACATTCAGTACTTC.